The clone carrying this T cell receptor beta chain turned up a few times. What it binds is unknown. This sample stems from a study of STAT5B mutations in CD4+ large granular lymphocyte leukemia. Broader study findings: Higher CD4+ than CD8+ T-LGLL clonality might reflect small sample size. Main leukemic clonotypes were patient-specific, but roughly 26% appeared at low frequency elsewhere. TRBV06-family usage was enriched in top patient clones (8/27) versus controls (2/35). CD4-sorted patient repertoires seemed more clonal than healthy CD4+ repertoires.

Profiling relied on immunoSEQ multiplex PCR, and the TCRdb table lists in-frame clones only, not all of them. Of about 48,000 clones listed, approximately 70% are singletons. This CDR3 is built from 15 residues. Germline lookup yields CDR1 PRHDT and CDR2 FYEKMQ (reference sequence). The V end lost 5 bases, the J end lost 7 bases, and 17 bases lay between the germline ends. The rearrangement uses TRBV13 and TRBJ2-2; no reliable D call. The sequenced sample consisted of CD4+ T cells from blood buffy coats. This TCR was recovered from a human donor in good health. The CDR3 nucleotides read TGTGCCAGCAGCCCGGACCCTCCCCCCCTCGGGGAGCTGTTTTTT. As protein: CASSPDPPPLGELFF.